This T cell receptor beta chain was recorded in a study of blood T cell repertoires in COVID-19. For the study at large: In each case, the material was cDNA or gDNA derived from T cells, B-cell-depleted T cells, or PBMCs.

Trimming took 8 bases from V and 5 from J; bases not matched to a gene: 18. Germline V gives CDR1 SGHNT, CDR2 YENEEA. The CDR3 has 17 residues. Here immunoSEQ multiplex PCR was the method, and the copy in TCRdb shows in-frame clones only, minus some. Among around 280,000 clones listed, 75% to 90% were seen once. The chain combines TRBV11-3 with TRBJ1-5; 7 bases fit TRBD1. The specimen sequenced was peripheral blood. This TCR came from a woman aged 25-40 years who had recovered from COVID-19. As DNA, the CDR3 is TGTGCCAGCGCGAACCGGGAGCAGGACAGGATGGATCAGCCCCAGCATTTT. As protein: CASANREQDRMDQPQHF.